This T cell receptor beta chain was found in a study of T cells in narcolepsy. The wider study: Patients with NT1 or NT2 and healthy control donors were enrolled. Findings of the study overall: No autoreactive T cell clone sequences appeared in some memory CD4+ repertoires. Reportedly, autoreactive clonotypes were serially detected in patients' blood but not controls'. Same-patient CSF and blood CD4+ T cell clonotypes included HCRT-specific and TRIB2-specific autoreactive ones.

V was cut by 1 base and J by 4 bases, with 14 bases left in between. Germline V gene data show CDR1 as SGHRS and CDR2 as YFSETQ. The CDR3 runs 15 residues. Comment on this clone: Its antigen is not identified.

The data were produced by immunoSEQ multiplex PCR, yet TCRdb's version contains in-frame clones alone and is incomplete. The sample records roughly 30,000 clones, 70% to 90% being singletons. V is TRBV5-1 and J is TRBJ1-2; D may be TRBD1 (5 bases). Sequencing was performed on memory (CD45RA-) CD4+ T cells from blood. This TCR was sampled from a human donor in good health. The CDR3 sequence: CASSLYGGGSYGYTF. The DNA of the CDR3 is TGCGCCAGCAGCTTGTACGGGGGAGGTTCCTATGGCTACACCTTC.